The next 17 T cell receptor beta chains were all read from a single sample in a study of CD8+CD57+ T cells in acquired aplastic anemia. The template for TCR beta VDJ and CDR3 sequence profiling was genomic DNA. One entry per CDR3 protein results from TCRdb running MiXCR on the reads. The table has about 190,000 distinct CDR3 sequences, around half seen once. Sequencing was performed on sorted CD4+, CD8+, or CD8+CD57+ T cells (not recorded which) from PBMCs. These receptors all come from a human donor in good health, serving as a control.

The chain's CDR3 is CASRLGQGAKEQYF. CDR3 coding DNA: TGTGCCAGCAGATTAGGACAGGGGGCGAAGGAGCAGTACTTC. V usage is TRBV2 and J usage is TRBJ2-7, with 11 bases aligning to TRBD1. The CDR3 loop spans 14 amino acids. V was clipped by 6 bases and J by 7 bases; unmatched bases: 8. Germline CDR1 reads SNHLY; CDR2 reads FYNNEI.

This chain links TRBV7-9 with TRBJ2-7, with D tentatively TRBD1 (5 bases). The germline V and J ends were trimmed by 3 bases and 0 bases, with 18 bases remaining between them. The CDR3 spans 17 residues. Germline values: CDR1 SEHNR, CDR2 FQNEAQ (reference sequence). CDR3 nucleotides: TGTGCCAGCAGCTTGGGTACGACAGTACTCAGCTCCTACGAGCAGTACGTC. The encoded protein is CASSLGTTVLSSYEQYV.

With regard to this clonotype: One end of the junction fails to match germline, which may point to a read error. The chain carries TRBV20-1 and TRBJ1-1, with a weak D call TRBD1 (6 bases). This CDR3 is 14 amino acids long. Germline V gene lookup returns CDR1 DFQATT and CDR2 SNEGSKA (reference sequence). CDR3 bases: TGCAGTGCTAGGACGGGACACCCGAACATTGAAGCTTTCTTT. It encodes CSARTGHPNIEAFF.

V gene TRBV2 combines with J gene TRBJ1-2, with 7 bases identical to TRBD1. Germline V gives CDR1 SNHLY, CDR2 FYNNEI. The V gene end was trimmed by 4 bases and the J gene end by 6 bases; junction bases not matched to a gene: 5. This CDR3 spans 13 amino acids. The CDR3 DNA sequence: TGTGCCAGCAGTGCAAGGGGGCGCGATGGCTACACCTTC. The encoded protein is CASSARGRDGYTF. Combining the CDR3 with reference TRBV2 and TRBJ1-2 gives the whole variable domain EPEVTQTPSHQVTQMGQEVILRCVPISNHLYFYWYRQILGQKVEFLVSFYNNEISEKSEIFDDQFSVERPDGSNFTLKIRSTKLEDSAMYFCASSARGRDGYTFGSGTRLTVV.

The J gene is TRBJ1-5, the V gene TRBV7-8; D not certain. From germline, CDR1 is SGHVS and CDR2 FQNEAQ. CDR3 size: 13 residues. Trimming stripped 3 bases from V and 5 bases from J, with 8 bases between. CDR3 DNA: TGTGCCAGCAGCTTGTGGACCGATCAGCCCCAGCATTTT. It encodes CASSLWTDQPQHF.

This clonotype was seen a few times. The CDR3, as DNA: TGCAGTAGAGCGTTAGCGGGGGGTTACAATGAGCAGTATTTT. This sequence encodes CSRALAGGYNEQYF. The V and J genes are TRBV20-1 and TRBJ2-3; 10 nucleotides match TRBD2. With 8 bases clipped from V and 11 bases from J, the junction kept 16 bases outside the gene matches. Germline values: CDR1 DFQATT, CDR2 SNEGSKA (reference sequence). The CDR3 loop spans 14 amino acids.

This clonotype has at least ten counts. The CDR3: CASSLIGGTEQFF. As DNA, the CDR3 is TGTGCCAGCAGCTTGATAGGGGGGACTGAGCAGTTCTTC. The V call is TRBV7-2, the J call TRBJ2-1; D may correspond to TRBD1 or TRBD2 (6 bases each). The length of the CDR3 is 13 residues. Trimming cost V 3 bases and J 9 bases, with 12 bases left between them. Germline CDR1 SGHTA, CDR2 FQGNSA.

DNA of the CDR3: TGTGCCAGCAGTGAAGGGCGGAGTAATTCACCCCTCCACTTT. Encoded protein: CASSEGRSNSPLHF. This rearrangement joins TRBV25-1 to TRBJ1-6; no definite D call. The CDR3 is 14 residues long. Germline V gene data show CDR1 as MGHDK and CDR2 as SYGVNS. V shed 2 bases and J shed 6 bases, with 8 bases lying between them.

Of note for this clonotype: Sequence at one end of the junction differs from germline and may be a read error. The chain employs TRBV5-4 and TRBJ2-7, with D tentatively TRBD1 or TRBD2 (5 bases each). CDR3 length: 16 residues. Germline V gene sequence: CDR1 SGHNT, CDR2 YYREEE (reference sequence). CDR3 sequence: CVSSLGEYGASYEQYF. CDR3 sequence (DNA): TGTGTCAGCAGCTTGGGGGAATATGGGGCCTCCTACGAGCAGTACTTC.

This clonotype has a count of ten or more. This sequence joins TRBV6-5 and TRBJ1-6, with D tentatively TRBD1 (6 bases). Trimming cost V 7 bases and J 8 bases, with 9 bases left between them. Germline loops: CDR1 MNHEY, CDR2 SVGAGI. The length of the CDR3 is 12 residues. CDR3 sequence (DNA): TGTGCCAGCAAAGAGGGGGATTCACCCCTCCACTTT. Amino acid sequence: CASKEGDSPLHF.

This clonotype appeared many times. The V call is TRBV19, the J call TRBJ2-4; 9 bases are shared with TRBD1. V lost 5 bases to trimming and J lost 0 bases; unmatched junction nucleotides: 8. The CDR3 is 17 amino acids. Germline CDR1 is LNHDA and CDR2 is SQIVND (reference sequence). The CDR3 spells CASSVTGGGIAKNIQYF. The CDR3 region has the DNA TGTGCCAGTAGTGTTACAGGGGGCGGCATAGCCAAAAACATTCAGTACTTC.

This clonotype has ten or more counts. The chain couples TRBV10-3 to TRBJ2-3, with 10 bases aligning to TRBD1. In germline, CDR1 is ENHRY, CDR2 SYGVKD. V lost 11 bases to trimming and J lost 2 bases; unmatched junction nucleotides: 7. This CDR3 comprises 14 residues. CDR3 sequence (DNA): TGTGCCGCCTGGGGACAGGGGAACACAGATACGCAGTATTTT. Amino acid sequence: CAAWGQGNTDTQYF.

This chain connects TRBV7-2 to TRBJ1-6; D uncertain. This CDR3 comprises 13 residues. The V and J ends lost 5 bases and 13 bases respectively, with 15 bases between them. Germline-derived CDR1 and CDR2 are SGHTA and FQGNSA. This CDR3 is CASSPEPEEPLHF. DNA for the CDR3: TGTGCCAGCAGCCCCGAACCTGAGGAGCCCCTCCACTTT.

This clonotype was observed many times. J is TRBJ2-3 and V is TRBV6-2 or TRBV6-3, with 12 bases that match TRBD2. CDR1 and CDR2 (germline): MNHEY, SVGEGT. Germline trimming cut 5 bases from V and 5 bases from J; bases unmatched to any gene: 2. The CDR3 runs 14 residues. The chain's CDR3 is CASSTSGGRDTQYF. The CDR3 DNA sequence: TGTGCCAGCAGTACTAGCGGGGGGAGAGATACGCAGTATTTT.

J is TRBJ2-7 and V is TRBV7-9; D remains unclear. Trimming shortened V by 8 bases and J by 2 bases, and 7 bases separated the two germline ends. This CDR3 contains 11 residues. Germline loops: CDR1 SEHNR, CDR2 FQNEAQ (reference sequence). The CDR3 sequence: CASADTYEQYF. In DNA, the CDR3 is TGTGCCAGCGCGGATACCTACGAGCAGTACTTC.

Here the CDR3 reads CASSSSLRLAFF. The CDR3 DNA follows: TGTGCCAGCAGCTCGTCGCTAAGGTTAGCTTTCTTT. The V and J genes are TRBV7-2 and TRBJ1-1; D unresolved. Germline V gene lookup returns CDR1 SGHTA and CDR2 FQGNSA. V was pared by 4 bases and J by 10 bases, with 13 bases between. The CDR3 has 12 residues. The entire variable domain, with the rest obtained from reference TRBV7-2 and TRBJ1-1, is as follows: GAGVSQSPSNKVTEKGKDVELRCDPISGHTALYWYRQSLGQGLEFLIYFQGNSAPDKSGLPSDRFSAERTGGSVSTLTIQRTQQEDSAVYLCASSSSLRLAFFGQGTRLTVV.

V and J are TRBV2 and TRBJ2-1; TRBD1 agrees at 10 bases. The V and J ends lost 8 bases and 7 bases, in that order; junction bases with no gene match: 11. CDR1 is SNHLY and CDR2 is FYNNEI in the germline V gene. This CDR3 contains 15 residues. CDR3 residues: CASLSPGTGVNEQFF. The CDR3 nucleotides are TGTGCCAGCCTAAGTCCCGGGACAGGGGTGAATGAGCAGTTCTTC. Drawing the rest from reference TRBV2 and TRBJ2-1, the complete variable domain is EPEVTQTPSHQVTQMGQEVILRCVPISNHLYFYWYRQILGQKVEFLVSFYNNEISEKSEIFDDQFSVERPDGSNFTLKIRSTKLEDSAMYFCASLSPGTGVNEQFFGPGTRLTVL.